The 13 T cell receptor beta chains presented below share a single source sample, sequenced in a study of tumor and adjacent non-tumor tissue in lung cancer. The library came from three nested PCR rounds adapted from ARM-PCR protocols. MiXCR, applied by TCRdb to the multiplex PCR reads, yields one record per CDR3 protein. The table lists about 110,000 distinct CDR3 sequences, 62% of them singletons, with 15% to 20% in the top ten. This sample's RNA came from whole unsorted tissue. Distant lung tissue was collected more than 3 cm away from the tumor edge. The sequenced sample was distant non-tumor lung tissue. These receptors were collected from a man aged 60 to 75 with non-small cell lung cancer.

On this clonotype itself: In this CDR3 the conserved last residue, phenylalanine or tryptophan, is missing, so a read error is likely. This chain links TRBV12-3 or TRBV12-4 with TRBJ2-2; TRBD1 matches at 11 bases. This CDR3 is built from 15 residues. CDR3 bases: TGTAGCAGCAGTGGGGACAGGGGGTTCACCGGGGAGCTGTTTTTA. Translating gives CSSSGDRGFTGELFL.

Turning to this clonotype: A read error may produce the germline difference seen at one junction end. This sequence joins TRBV29-1 and TRBJ1-2; possible D gene TRBD1, 5 bases. CDR3 length equals 14 residues. Germline assignment: CDR1 SQVTM and CDR2 ANQGSEA. The CDR3 loop is CSVRGRASNYGYTF. The CDR3 coding sequence is TGTAGCGTTAGGGGCAGGGCATCTAACTATGGCTACACCTTC.

This clonotype was recorded many times. The rearrangement links TRBV6-2 or TRBV6-3 to TRBJ2-7, with 10 bases fitting TRBD2. This CDR3 comprises 14 residues. Trimming took 7 bases from V and 5 from J; bases not matched to a gene: 8. Germline assignment: CDR1 MNHEY and CDR2 SVGEGT. CDR3 loop: CASTFSGRRNEQYF. The CDR3, as DNA: TGTGCCAGCACTTTTAGCGGGAGGCGCAACGAGCAGTACTTC.

The genes are TRBV18 and TRBJ2-2; unclear D gene. The CDR3 contains 11 residues. The germline V gene encodes CDR1 KGHSH and CDR2 LQKENI. Trimming removed 5 bases at V and 3 bases at J, with 1 base between. The CDR3 loop reads CASSDTGELFF. The CDR3 DNA sequence: TGTGCCAGCTCAGACACCGGGGAGCTGTTTTTT.

Comment on this clonotype: It is likely a read error, because the conserved phenylalanine at the end of the CDR3 is missing. J is TRBJ2-3 and V is TRBV2; D is possibly TRBD1 or TRBD2 (5 bases each). The V end lost 7 bases, the J end lost 7 bases, and 24 bases lay between the germline ends. The germline gives CDR1 SNHLY, CDR2 FYNNEI. This CDR3 contains 16 residues. CDR3 in DNA: TGTGCCAGCACTTGGGACCAAGGATCGCGGACATATACGCAGTATCTT. It encodes CASTWDQGSRTYTQYL.

In regard to this clonotype: A read error may be the cause here, since a much bigger clone is one base away. Lacking the conserved final phenylalanine or tryptophan, this CDR3 likely reflects a read error. V and J are TRBV20-1 and TRBJ2-1; D not resolved. The V end lost 7 bases, the J end lost 8 bases, and 15 bases lay between the germline ends. CDR1 DFQATT and CDR2 SNEGSKA come from the germline V gene (reference sequence). CDR3 size: 12 residues. Here the CDR3 DNA reads TGCAGTGTACGTAAAAATACCCATGAGCAGTTCCTC. This gives the protein CSVRKNTHEQFL.

This clonotype has more than one count but fewer than ten. With a much larger clone just one base away, this may be a read error. The chain couples TRBV4-2 to TRBJ2-1, with unresolved D. This CDR3 is 12 amino acids long. Between the trimmed V and J ends, which lost 5 bases and 7 bases, there was a span of 9 bases. Germline CDR1 and CDR2: LGHNA and YNFKEQ. CDR3: CASSRDGNEQFF. CDR3 sequence (DNA): TGTGCCAGCAGCAGAGATGGGAATGAGCAGTTCTTC.

This clonotype ranks as medium-sized. V and J are TRBV4-3 and TRBJ2-2; D remains unclear. Deletions cut 0 bases from V and 6 bases from J, with 11 bases between. The V gene's germline CDR1 is LGHNA and CDR2 YSLEER. This CDR3 spans 15 amino acids. DNA of the CDR3: TGCGCCAGCAGCCAAGATCTGAGGTCCCCCGGGGAGCTGTTTTTT. Amino acid sequence: CASSQDLRSPGELFF.

This clonotype was seen a handful of times. Without the conserved terminal phenylalanine or tryptophan, this CDR3 likely stems from a read error. V is TRBV12-5 and J is TRBJ2-5; D not certain. The CDR3 loop spans 15 amino acids. The V and J ends lost 4 bases and 1 base respectively, with 13 bases between them. From germline, CDR1 is LGHNT and CDR2 FRNRAP. CDR3 loop: CASGSAGTPQETQYI. CDR3 coding DNA: TGTGCTAGTGGTTCGGCCGGAACACCCCAAGAGACCCAGTACATC.

This clonotype appeared a few times. This may come from a read error, since a much larger clone is one base off. This rearrangement joins TRBV6-6 to TRBJ2-2; D uncertain. Between the trimmed V and J ends, which lost 4 bases and 6 bases, there was a span of 9 bases. Per the germline V gene, CDR1 is MNHNY and CDR2 is SVGAGI (reference sequence). The CDR3 has 13 residues. The CDR3 sequence is CASSSLGPGELFF. In nucleotides, the CDR3 is TGTGCCAGCAGTTCCTTAGGCCCCGGGGAGCTGTTTTTT.

A word on this clonotype: Mismatch with germline at one junction end may stem from a read error. The genes are TRBV6-5 and TRBJ1-3, with D possibly matching TRBD1 (5 bases). The CDR3 totals 14 residues. Germline CDR1 is MNHEY and CDR2 is SVGAGI. The CDR3: CACRSTVAGNTIYF. Here the CDR3 DNA reads TGTGCCTGCAGGTCGACAGTGGCCGGAAACACCATATATTTT.

This clonotype is classed as medium-sized. This chain uses TRBV11-1 with TRBJ2-3; possible D gene TRBD1, 6 bases. The CDR3 runs 15 residues. V gave up 1 base and J gave up 4 bases, with 12 bases separating them. Germline V CDR1 and CDR2: SGHAT, FQDESV (reference sequence). The CDR3 spells CASSLEGHLSDTQYF. In DNA, the CDR3 is TGTGCCAGCAGCTTAGAGGGACACCTATCAGATACGCAGTATTTT. Complete variable domain (other parts from reference TRBV11-1 and TRBJ2-3): EAEVAQSPRYKITEKSQAVAFWCDPISGHATLYWYRQILGQGPELLVQFQDESVVDDSQLPKDRFSAERLKGVDSTLKIQPAELGDSAMYLCASSLEGHLSDTQYFGPGTRLTVL.

This clonotype was counted between two and nine times. This chain joins TRBV7-3 and TRBJ2-1; D is unresolved. The germline CDR1 and CDR2 sequences are SGHTA and FQGTGA. Between the trimmed V and J ends, which lost 5 bases and 7 bases, there was a span of 9 bases. The CDR3 runs 12 residues. The CDR3 nucleotides read TGTGCCAGCAGCAAAACCGGGAATGAGCAGTTCTTC. It encodes CASSKTGNEQFF. The full variable domain, in which reference TRBV7-3 and TRBJ2-1 provide the parts outside the CDR3, is GAGVSQTPSNKVTEKGKYVELRCDPISGHTALYWYRQSLGQGPEFLIYFQGTGAADDSGLPNDRFFAVRPEGSVSTLKIQRTERGDSAVYLCASSKTGNEQFFGPGTRLTVL.